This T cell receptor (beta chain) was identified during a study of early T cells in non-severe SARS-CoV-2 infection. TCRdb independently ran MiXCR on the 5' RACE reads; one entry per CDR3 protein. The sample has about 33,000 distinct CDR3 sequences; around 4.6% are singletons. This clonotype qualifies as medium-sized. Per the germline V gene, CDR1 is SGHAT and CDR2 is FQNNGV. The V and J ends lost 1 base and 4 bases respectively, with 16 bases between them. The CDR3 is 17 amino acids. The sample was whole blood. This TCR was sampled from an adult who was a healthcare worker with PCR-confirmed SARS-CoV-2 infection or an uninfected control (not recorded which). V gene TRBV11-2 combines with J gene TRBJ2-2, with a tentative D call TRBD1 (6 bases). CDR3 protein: CASSLAGTTAFTGELFF. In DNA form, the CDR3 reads TGTGCCAGCAGCTTAGCAGGGACAACTGCTTTCACCGGGGAGCTGTTTTTT.